The T cell receptor (beta chain) under discussion was sequenced for a study of blood T cell repertoires in COVID-19. Turning to the study itself: The United States, Italy and Spain supplied acute and convalescent COVID-19 samples.

Germline V gene sequence: CDR1 MDHEN, CDR2 SYDVKM. Trimming cost V 5 bases and J 2 bases; bases outside gene matches: 3. This CDR3 has 14 residues. Using immunoSEQ multiplex PCR, the repertoire was profiled, and TCRdb retains in-frame clones only, with some absent. Found here are 270,000 or so clones, roughly 80% of them singletons; the top ten hold approximately 10%. The source of this sequence is a woman aged 50 to 65 who had recovered from COVID-19. The sequenced sample was peripheral blood. V is TRBV28 and J is TRBJ2-7; 10 bases align to TRBD1. CDR3 sequence (DNA): TGTGCCAGCAGTCGACAGGGGGCCGCCTACGAGCAGTACTTC. The encoded protein is CASSRQGAAYEQYF.